The clone carrying this T cell receptor (beta chain) was recorded a few times. TCRdb re-called the RACE reads through MiXCR, storing one row per CDR3 protein. The sample contains 180,000 or so distinct CDR3 sequences, nearly 30% of which appear only once. Time point reported: pre-sensitization, week 0. Treatment: therapeutic diphenylcyclopropenone sensitization with weekly scalp DPC. These data come from a study of human T cells and chemical hapten exposure. The CDR3 runs to 16 residues. Germline loops: CDR1 MDHEN, CDR2 SYDVKM. Trimming stripped 2 bases from V and 2 bases from J, with 13 bases between.

The chain recombines TRBV28 with TRBJ2-1, with D tentatively TRBD2 (6 bases). The receptor's source is a woman in her twenties or thirties with alopecia areata. Some clones in this sample may be carry-over from other donors' samples. The material was whole blood, obtained in connection with sensitization to the hapten diphenylcyclopropenone (DPC). The CDR3 nucleotides are TGTGCCAGCAGTTTAGCGGGGAGTGGCACCTACAATGAGCAGTTCTTC. This codes for CASSLAGSGTYNEQFF. The whole variable domain, filled in from reference TRBV28 and TRBJ2-1, reads DVKVTQSSRYLVKRTGEKVFLECVQDMDHENMFWYRQDPGLGLRLIYFSYDVKMKEKGDIPEGYSVSREKKERFSLILESASTNQTSMYLCASSLAGSGTYNEQFFGPGTRLTVL.